These 19 T cell receptor beta chains were sequenced from one sample in a study of T cell responses to AZD1222 COVID-19 vaccine. Sequencing used immunoSEQ multiplex PCR; TCRdb keeps in-frame clones, though not all of them. The table includes over 120,000 clones, approximately 94% detected once. Material: peripheral blood, obtained on day 0 of AZD1222 vaccination. Source of these receptors: an adult in good health.

The rearrangement links TRBV27 to TRBJ1-4; a possible D gene is TRBD1 (5 bases). Trimming cost V 6 bases and J 4 bases, with 9 bases left between them. Germline V gene lookup returns CDR1 MNHEY and CDR2 SMNVEV (reference sequence). The CDR3 is 13 residues long. This CDR3 reads CASRTANNEKLFF. For the CDR3, the DNA is TGTGCCAGCAGGACAGCTAATAATGAAAAACTGTTTTTT.

The chain carries TRBV6-4 and TRBJ1-2; 10 positions match TRBD1. The CDR3 has 13 residues. With 0 bases clipped from V and 8 bases from J, the junction kept 0 bases outside the gene matches. The germline CDR1 and CDR2 sequences are MRHNA and SNTAGT. In DNA, the CDR3 is TGTGCCAGCAGTGACTCGACAGGGGGCGGCTACACCTTC. This gives the protein CASSDSTGGGYTF.

The chain links TRBV29-1 to TRBJ1-1, with 9 bases fitting TRBD1. The germline CDR1 and CDR2 sequences are SQVTM and ANQGSEA. The CDR3 loop spans 14 amino acids. V gave up 2 bases and J gave up 9 bases; unmatched junction bases: 10. The CDR3 here is CSVEPRPGTGKAFF. CDR3 DNA sequence: TGCAGCGTTGAACCTCGTCCCGGGACAGGGAAAGCTTTCTTT.

The chain couples TRBV11-3 to TRBJ2-5; D is undetermined. The V gene lost 6 bases and the J gene lost 2 bases, with 13 bases spanning the gap. The CDR3 is 14 amino acids. CDR1 and CDR2 (germline): SGHNT, YENEEA. The DNA of the CDR3 is TGTGCCAGCAGAAATTCCCAAACTCAAGAGACCCAGTACTTC. Amino acid sequence: CASRNSQTQETQYF.

On this clone: Compared with germline, one end of the junction differs, possibly owing to a read error. The chain employs TRBV14 and TRBJ1-2, with 8 bases lining up with TRBD1. Germline CDR1 reads SGHDN; CDR2 reads FVKESK. This CDR3 has 14 residues. The CDR3 loop is CASSYVGTGEAEVF. In DNA, the CDR3 is TGTGCCAGCAGCTACGTTGGGACAGGCGAGGCAGAAGTCTTC.

This clone was seen a single time. Mismatch with germline at one junction end may stem from a read error. J is TRBJ2-1 and V is TRBV5-1, with 7 bases aligning to TRBD2. The CDR3 is made up of 15 amino acids. Germline loops: CDR1 SGHRS, CDR2 YFSETQ. CDR3 in amino acids: CATSKGLVSYNEQFF. For the CDR3, the DNA is TGCGCCACCAGCAAAGGACTAGTCTCCTACAATGAGCAGTTCTTC. The complete variable domain, with remaining parts taken from reference TRBV5-1 and TRBJ2-1, reads KAGVTQTPRYLIKTRGQQVTLSCSPISGHRSVSWYQQTPGQGLQFLFEYFSETQRNKGNFPGRFSGRQFSNSRSEMNVSTLELGDSALYLCATSKGLVSYNEQFFGPGTRLTVL.

The chain carries TRBV28 and TRBJ2-7; 10 nucleotides agree with TRBD2. Per germline, CDR1 MDHEN and CDR2 SYDVKM. With V trimmed by 6 bases and J by 3 bases, 5 bases remained unmatched. This CDR3 is built from 14 residues. CDR3 sequence (DNA): TGTGCCAGCAGCCTGACTAGCGGGTTCTACGAGCAGTACTTC. Its translation is CASSLTSGFYEQYF.

The rearrangement links TRBV10-3 to TRBJ1-2, with D possibly TRBD1 on 6 matching bases. This CDR3 has 16 amino acids. V dropped 3 bases and J dropped 6 bases, with 20 bases sitting between them. CDR1 is ENHRY, CDR2 SYGVKD, per germline. The CDR3 DNA reads TGTGCCATCAGTGAAGGGCGGGGGCGAGGGGTAGATGGCTACACCTTC. Its translation: CAISEGRGRGVDGYTF.

This clone has just one count. This chain links TRBV5-1 with TRBJ1-2; D call uncertain. V was trimmed by 5 bases and J by 6 bases, leaving 14 bases between them. Per germline, CDR1 SGHRS and CDR2 YFSETQ. The CDR3 extends over 13 amino acids. CDR3 DNA: TGCGCCAGCAGACCTCTGGCTAGGGATGGCTACACCTTC. Its translation: CASRPLARDGYTF.

The rearrangement joins TRBV12-3 or TRBV12-4 to TRBJ2-5; D possibly corresponds to TRBD2 (6 bases). The CDR3 has 13 amino acids. V was trimmed by 3 bases and J by 5 bases, leaving 10 bases between them. The CDR3 DNA follows: TGTGCCAGCAGTTTCACTAGCCAGGAGACCCAGTACTTC. Its protein product is CASSFTSQETQYF.

The rearrangement uses TRBV6-2 or TRBV6-3 and TRBJ2-5, with D possibly being TRBD1 (6 bases). V lost 7 bases to trimming and J lost 3 bases, with 15 bases between them. The CDR3 is made up of 14 amino acids. From germline, CDR1 is MNHEY and CDR2 SVGEGT. CDR3 sequence reads: CASNPGTPKETQYF. In DNA form, the CDR3 reads TGTGCCAGCAACCCCGGGACACCTAAAGAGACCCAGTACTTC.

This clone was seen once. The chain couples TRBV14 to TRBJ1-2; D unclear. The germline CDR1 and CDR2 sequences are SGHDN and FVKESK. This CDR3 has 15 amino acids. Trimming took off 0 bases at V and 7 bases at J, with 15 bases between the two ends. CDR3 sequence: CASSQELAGQSGYTF. For the CDR3, the DNA is TGTGCCAGCAGCCAAGAACTTGCCGGGCAAAGTGGCTACACCTTC. Supplemented by reference TRBV14 and TRBJ1-2, the full variable domain reads EAGVTQFPSHSVIEKGQTVTLRCDPISGHDNLYWYRRVMGKEIKFLLHFVKESKQDESGMPNNRFLAERTGGTYSTLKVQPAELEDSGVYFCASSQELAGQSGYTFGSGTRLTVV.

This clone was seen more than once but under ten times. This chain links TRBV4-1 with TRBJ2-5; 9 nucleotides agree with TRBD2. Germline CDR1 is MGHRA and CDR2 is YSYEKL. The CDR3 length is 16 residues. The junction had 12 bases not matched to a gene; V was cut back by 5 bases and J by 5 bases. The chain's CDR3 is CASSESQAGGLETQYF. Written as DNA, the CDR3 is TGCGCCAGCAGCGAAAGTCAGGCGGGGGGGCTGGAGACCCAGTACTTC.

This clone was seen a few times. This rearrangement joins TRBV14 to TRBJ1-5; the D is unclear. The germline CDR1 and CDR2 sequences are SGHDN and FVKESK. CDR3 length: 11 residues. The V gene lost 3 bases and the J gene lost 6 bases, with 3 bases spanning the gap. CDR3 DNA: TGTGCCAGCAGCCAGGGTCAGCCCCAGCATTTT. Translating gives CASSQGQPQHF.

This chain connects TRBV14 to TRBJ2-3; 11 bases are a match to TRBD2. J gave up 9 bases and V 3 bases, and 8 bases lay outside the gene matches. Germline V gene data show CDR1 as SGHDN and CDR2 as FVKESK. The CDR3 spans 15 residues. The CDR3: CASSQGLAAGVTQYF. The CDR3, as DNA: TGTGCCAGCAGCCAGGGACTAGCGGCCGGTGTGACGCAGTATTTT.

In this sample, this clone turned up once. Additional DNA sequences in this sample encode the identical CDR3. V gene TRBV27 combines with J gene TRBJ1-6, with D perhaps matching TRBD1 (6 bases). From germline, CDR1 is MNHEY and CDR2 SMNVEV (reference sequence). The CDR3 spans 13 residues. V gave up 6 bases and J gave up 5 bases, with 8 bases separating them. The CDR3 DNA is TGTGCCAGCAGAGGACAGAATAATTCACCCCTCCACTTT. The encoded protein is CASRGQNNSPLHF.

The chain joins TRBV9 to TRBJ2-2; 9 bases map to TRBD1. The germline gives CDR1 SGDLS, CDR2 YYNGEE. There are 16 residues in the CDR3. The V gene end was trimmed by 4 bases and the J gene end by 6 bases; junction bases not matched to a gene: 10. The chain's CDR3 is CASSLQGAFRSGELFF. CDR3 DNA: TGTGCCAGCAGCCTACAGGGGGCGTTTCGCTCCGGGGAGCTGTTTTTT.

The chain links TRBV4-1 to TRBJ1-1; TRBD1 matches at 9 bases. Germline trimming cut 2 bases from V and 11 bases from J; bases unmatched to any gene: 9. CDR1 is MGHRA, CDR2 YSYEKL, per germline. The CDR3 has 14 amino acids. In DNA form, the CDR3 reads TGCGCCAGCAGCCAACCGGGACAGGGCCCATCGGCTTTCTTT. Its protein product is CASSQPGQGPSAFF.

The chain couples TRBV10-3 to TRBJ1-1; no definite D call. The germline V gene encodes CDR1 ENHRY and CDR2 SYGVKD. V was cut by 4 bases and J by 1 base, with 16 bases left in between. This CDR3 has 16 residues. CDR3 bases: TGTGCCATCAGTGCCTCCGGGATTGGAACGAACACTGAAGCTTTCTTT. Translated: CAISASGIGTNTEAFF.